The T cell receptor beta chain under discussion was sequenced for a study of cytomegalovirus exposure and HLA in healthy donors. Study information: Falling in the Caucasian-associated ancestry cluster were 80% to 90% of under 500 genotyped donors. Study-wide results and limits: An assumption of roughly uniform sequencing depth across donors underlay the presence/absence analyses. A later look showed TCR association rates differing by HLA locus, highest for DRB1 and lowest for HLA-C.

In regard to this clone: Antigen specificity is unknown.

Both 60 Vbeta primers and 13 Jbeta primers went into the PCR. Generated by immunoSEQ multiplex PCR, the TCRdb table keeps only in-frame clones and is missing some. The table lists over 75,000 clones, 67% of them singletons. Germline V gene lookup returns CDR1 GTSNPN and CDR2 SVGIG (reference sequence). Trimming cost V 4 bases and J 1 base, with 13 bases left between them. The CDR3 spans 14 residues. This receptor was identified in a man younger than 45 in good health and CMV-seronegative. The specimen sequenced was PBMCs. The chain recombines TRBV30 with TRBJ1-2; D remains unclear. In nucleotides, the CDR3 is TGTGCCTGGACCCTGGGTAGCGTTAACTATGGCTACACCTTC. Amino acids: CAWTLGSVNYGYTF.